Listed here are 3 T cell receptor beta chains from one sample, sequenced in a study of blood T cell repertoires in COVID-19. Generated by immunoSEQ multiplex PCR, the TCRdb table keeps only in-frame clones and is missing some. In the table there are about 260,000 clones, about nine tenths of which are singletons. The sample comprised peripheral blood. The receptors here all came from a man between 60 and 75 years old who had recovered from COVID-19.

The rearrangement links TRBV6-6 to TRBJ2-3; D gene unclear. This CDR3 has 11 residues. Germline V CDR1 and CDR2: MNHNY, SVGAGI (reference sequence). V was clipped by 6 bases and J by 3 bases, with 4 bases between them. As DNA, the CDR3 is TGTGCCAGCAGGAGAACAGATACGCAGTATTTT. Translated: CASRRTDTQYF.

The rearrangement uses TRBV27 and TRBJ1-1; TRBD1 matches at 10 bases. CDR1 and CDR2 from the germline V gene are MNHEY and SMNVEV (reference sequence). V shed 2 bases, J shed 1 base, and the junction held 1 base outside the gene matches. This CDR3 is built from 15 residues. CDR3 sequence: CASSLRQGANTEAFF. As DNA, the CDR3 is TGTGCCAGCAGTTTAAGACAGGGGGCGAACACTGAAGCTTTCTTT.

The rearrangement links TRBV5-1 to TRBJ2-3; TRBD2 aligns across 11 bases. Germline V gene data show CDR1 as SGHRS and CDR2 as YFSETQ. The CDR3 sequence is 18 residues long. V trimming: 2 bases; J trimming: 1 base; junction bases outside the gene matches: 9. In DNA, the CDR3 is TGCGCCAGCAGCTTTCGACTAGCGGGGCTACTTGGCACAGATACGCAGTATTTT. Its protein is CASSFRLAGLLGTDTQYF.